These 2 T cell receptor beta chains originate from one sample sequenced in a study of cytomegalovirus exposure and HLA in healthy donors. The PCR had 60 Vbeta and 13 Jbeta primers. Sequencing was performed with immunoSEQ multiplex PCR; in TCRdb, only in-frame clones are kept and a portion is missing. This table holds approximately 180,000 clones, approximately 12% found once. The sample taken for sequencing was PBMCs. These TCRs come from a man aged 50 or older in good health and CMV-seropositive.

This clone was detected only a few times. The chain is built from TRBV11-3 and TRBJ1-1, with D tentatively TRBD1 (5 bases). Germline V gives CDR1 SGHNT, CDR2 YENEEA. The CDR3 runs 14 residues. Deletions cut 5 bases from V and 5 bases from J, with 15 bases between. The CDR3 nucleotides read TGTGCCAGCAGCCCAGCTTGGGGGGAAACTGAAGCTTTCTTT. Its protein is CASSPAWGETEAFF.

This clone was found a few times. V is TRBV9 and J is TRBJ2-2; D is uncertain. Germline lookup yields CDR1 SGDLS and CDR2 YYNGEE. Trimming took off 0 bases at V and 6 bases at J, with 9 bases between the two ends. The CDR3 has 14 amino acids. The CDR3 protein is CASSVGSQAGELFF. The CDR3 coding sequence is TGTGCCAGCAGCGTAGGTTCCCAGGCCGGGGAGCTGTTTTTT.